Listed here is a single T cell receptor (beta chain). The sample originates from a study of CD8 T cells in Susac syndrome. The ends were cut back, 1 base at V and 0 bases at J, with 5 bases in the middle. There are 14 residues in the CDR3. RNA amounts of roughly 0.45 to 1 ug underwent reverse transcription with random hexamers. TCRdb re-derived calls from the immunoSEQ multiplex PCR reads in MiXCR, one entry per CDR3 protein. In the table there are 150,000 to 190,000 distinct CDR3 sequences, 94% of which are singletons. From blood CD8+ and CD4+ T cells, TCR beta sequences were generated. The specimen was CD8+ T cells from PBMCs. The chain is built from TRBV12-3 or TRBV12-4 and TRBJ2-3, with D hard to call. This clonotype was sampled from a human donor with multiple sclerosis. CDR3 DNA: TGTGCCAGCAGTTTAGTAGTGAGCACAGATACGCAGTATTTT. Translation gives CASSLVVSTDTQYF.